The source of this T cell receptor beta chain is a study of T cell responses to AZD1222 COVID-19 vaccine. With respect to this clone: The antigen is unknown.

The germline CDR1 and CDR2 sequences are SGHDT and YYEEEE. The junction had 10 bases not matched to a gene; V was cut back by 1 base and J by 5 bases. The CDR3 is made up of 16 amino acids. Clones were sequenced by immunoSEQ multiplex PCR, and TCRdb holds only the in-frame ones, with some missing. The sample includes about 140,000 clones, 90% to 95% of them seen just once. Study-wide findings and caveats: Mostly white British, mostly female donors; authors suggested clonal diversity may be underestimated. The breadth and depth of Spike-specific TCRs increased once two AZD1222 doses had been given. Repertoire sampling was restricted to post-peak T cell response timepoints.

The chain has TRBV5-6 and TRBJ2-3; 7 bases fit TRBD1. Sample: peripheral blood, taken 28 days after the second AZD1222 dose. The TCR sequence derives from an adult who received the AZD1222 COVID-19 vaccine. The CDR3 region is CASSLKRTGIRDTQYF. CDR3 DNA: TGTGCCAGCAGCTTGAAAAGGACAGGTATAAGAGATACGCAGTATTTT. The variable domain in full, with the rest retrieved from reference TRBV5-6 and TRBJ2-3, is DAGVTQSPTHLIKTRGQQVTLRCSPKSGHDTVSWYQQALGQGPQFIFQYYEEEERQRGNFPDRFSGHQFPNYSSELNVNALLLGDSALYLCASSLKRTGIRDTQYFGPGTRLTVL.